These 6 T cell receptor beta chains share one sample of origin, sequenced in a study of PD-1 and CTLA-4 blockade in melanoma. Only in-frame clones appear in the TCRdb table, and some are missing; sequencing was by immunoSEQ multiplex PCR. This sample has about 28,000 clones, with around 93% found just once. The sample consisted of CD8+ T cells from peripheral blood, taken from a patient given anti-PD-1 treatment. The receptors were sampled from a human donor with melanoma.

The chain couples TRBV14 to TRBJ1-2, with D possibly TRBD1 on 5 matching bases. The CDR3 runs 13 residues. Deletions cut 8 bases from V and 3 bases from J, with 13 bases between. Germline V gene lookup returns CDR1 SGHDN and CDR2 FVKESK. The CDR3 protein is CASGGILDYGYTF. CDR3 coding DNA: TGTGCCAGCGGGGGGATCCTGGACTATGGCTACACCTTC. Filled out from reference TRBV14 and TRBJ1-2, the complete variable domain reads EAGVTQFPSHSVIEKGQTVTLRCDPISGHDNLYWYRRVMGKEIKFLLHFVKESKQDESGMPNNRFLAERTGGTYSTLKVQPAELEDSGVYFCASGGILDYGYTFGSGTRLTVV.

The chain employs TRBV7-8 and TRBJ2-7; the match to TRBD2 covers 11 bases. CDR1 and CDR2 (germline): SGHVS, FQNEAQ. The CDR3 length is 17 residues. Trimming removed 0 bases from V and 9 bases from J; junction bases left unmatched: 13. The CDR3 is CASSLAAPGLADKAQYF. The DNA for the CDR3 is TGTGCCAGCAGCTTAGCGGCTCCGGGACTAGCGGACAAGGCGCAGTACTTC.

This chain uses TRBV5-4 with TRBJ1-1; D gene unclear. V gave up 4 bases and J gave up 0 bases, with 7 bases separating them. CDR1 and CDR2 from the germline V gene are SGHNT and YYREEE (reference sequence). The CDR3 is made up of 13 amino acids. The CDR3 here is CASSPDMNTEAFF. In DNA, the CDR3 is TGTGCCAGCAGCCCGGATATGAACACTGAAGCTTTCTTT.

The chain combines TRBV7-9 with TRBJ2-2, with D unclear. Germline V gene lookup returns CDR1 SEHNR and CDR2 FQNEAQ (reference sequence). The V and J ends lost 6 bases and 1 base respectively, with 9 bases between them. This CDR3 has 14 amino acids. CDR3 sequence (DNA): TGTGCCAGCAGTGCGACTGTGAACACCGGGGAGCTGTTTTTT. Amino acid sequence: CASSATVNTGELFF.

The chain links TRBV7-9 to TRBJ1-5, with 7 positions matching TRBD1. CDR1 and CDR2 (germline): SEHNR, FQNEAQ (reference sequence). J gave up 5 bases and V 3 bases, and 1 base lay outside the gene matches. The CDR3 runs to 13 residues. The CDR3 nucleotides read TGTGCCAGCAGCTTGCAGGGGGATCAGCCCCAGCATTTT. This translates into CASSLQGDQPQHF. Complete variable domain (other parts from reference TRBV7-9 and TRBJ1-5): DTGVSQNPRHKITKRGQNVTFRCDPISEHNRLYWYRQTLGQGPEFLTYFQNEAQLEKSRLLSDRFSAERPKGSFSTLEIQRTEQGDSAMYLCASSLQGDQPQHFGDGTRLSIL.

V gene TRBV2 combines with J gene TRBJ2-7; 9 nucleotides agree with TRBD1. Trimming removed 6 bases from V and 2 bases from J; junction bases left unmatched: 5. Germline V gene lookup returns CDR1 SNHLY and CDR2 FYNNEI. The CDR3 contains 14 residues. CDR3 residues: CASSPGQGTYEQYF. DNA of the CDR3: TGTGCCAGCAGCCCGGGACAGGGCACCTACGAGCAGTACTTC.